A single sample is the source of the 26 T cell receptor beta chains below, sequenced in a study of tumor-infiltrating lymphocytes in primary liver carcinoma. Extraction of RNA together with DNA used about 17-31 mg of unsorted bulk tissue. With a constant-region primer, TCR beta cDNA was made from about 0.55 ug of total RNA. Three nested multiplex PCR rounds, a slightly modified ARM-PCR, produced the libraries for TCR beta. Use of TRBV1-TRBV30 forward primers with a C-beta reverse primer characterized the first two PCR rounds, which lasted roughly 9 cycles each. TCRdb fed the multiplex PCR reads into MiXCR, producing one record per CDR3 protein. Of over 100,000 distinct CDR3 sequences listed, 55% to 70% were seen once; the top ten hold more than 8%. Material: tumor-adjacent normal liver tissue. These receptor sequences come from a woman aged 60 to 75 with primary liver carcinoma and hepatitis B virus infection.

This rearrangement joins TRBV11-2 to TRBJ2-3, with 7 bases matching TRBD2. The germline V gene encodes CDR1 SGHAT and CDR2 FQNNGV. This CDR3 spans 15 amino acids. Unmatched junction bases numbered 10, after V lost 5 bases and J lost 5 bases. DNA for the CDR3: TGTGCCAGCAGCCCTGGGTTAGCGGGCCTAGATACGCAGTATTTT. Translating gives CASSPGLAGLDTQYF.

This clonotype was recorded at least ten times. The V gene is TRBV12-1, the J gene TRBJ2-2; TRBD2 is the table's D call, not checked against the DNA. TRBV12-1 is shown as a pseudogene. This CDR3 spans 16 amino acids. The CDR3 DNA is TGTGCCAGCATCGCGGGGGGGCACACGAACACCGGGGAGCTGTTTTTT. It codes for CASIAGGHTNTGELFF.

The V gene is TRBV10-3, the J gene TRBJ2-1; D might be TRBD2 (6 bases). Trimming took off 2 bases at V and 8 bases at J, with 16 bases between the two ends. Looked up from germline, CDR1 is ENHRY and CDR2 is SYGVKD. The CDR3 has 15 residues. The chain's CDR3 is CAISEGGSVCDEQFF. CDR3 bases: TGTGCCATCAGTGAGGGGGGGAGTGTTTGCGATGAGCAGTTCTTC.

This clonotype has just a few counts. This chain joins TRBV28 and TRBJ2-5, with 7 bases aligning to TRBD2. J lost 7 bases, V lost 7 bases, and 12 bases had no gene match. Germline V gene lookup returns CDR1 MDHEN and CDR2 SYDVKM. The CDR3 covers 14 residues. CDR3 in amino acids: CASTILGRPGTQYF. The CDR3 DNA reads TGTGCCAGCACAATCCTCGGGAGGCCCGGGACCCAGTACTTC.

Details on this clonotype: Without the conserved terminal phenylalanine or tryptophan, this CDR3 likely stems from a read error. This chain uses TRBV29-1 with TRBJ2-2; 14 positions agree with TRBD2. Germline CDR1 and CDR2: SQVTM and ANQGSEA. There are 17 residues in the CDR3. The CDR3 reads CSVEGTSGSLNTGELFS. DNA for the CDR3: TGCAGTGTTGAAGGGACTAGCGGGAGCTTGAACACCGGGGAGCTGTTTTCT.

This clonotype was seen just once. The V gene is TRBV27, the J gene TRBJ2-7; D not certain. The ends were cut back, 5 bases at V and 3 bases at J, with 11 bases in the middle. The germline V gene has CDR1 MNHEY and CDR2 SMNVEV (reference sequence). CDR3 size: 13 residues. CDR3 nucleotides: TGTGCCAGCAGTCCAACGACATACTACGAGCAGTACTTC. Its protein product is CASSPTTYYEQYF.

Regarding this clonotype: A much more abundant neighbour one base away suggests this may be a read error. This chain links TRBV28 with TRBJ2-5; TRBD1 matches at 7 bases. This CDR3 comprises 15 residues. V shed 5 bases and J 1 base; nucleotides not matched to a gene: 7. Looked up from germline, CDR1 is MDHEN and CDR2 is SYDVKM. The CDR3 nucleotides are TGTGCCAGCAGTCAAGGGACAGACCCCCAAGAGACCCAGTACTTC. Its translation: CASSQGTDPQETQYF.

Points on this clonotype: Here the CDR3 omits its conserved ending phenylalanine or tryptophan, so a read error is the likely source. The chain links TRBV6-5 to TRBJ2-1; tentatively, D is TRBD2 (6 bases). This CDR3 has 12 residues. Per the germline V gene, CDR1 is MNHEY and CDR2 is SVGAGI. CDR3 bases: TGTGCTAGCCCTTCGGAGGAGGAGGGGCAGTTCCTC. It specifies CASPSEEEGQFL.

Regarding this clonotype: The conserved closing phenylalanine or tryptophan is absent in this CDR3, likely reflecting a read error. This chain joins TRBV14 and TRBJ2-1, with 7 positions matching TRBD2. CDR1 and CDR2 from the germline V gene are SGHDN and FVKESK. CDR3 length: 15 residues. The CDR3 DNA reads TGTGCCAGGAGCCCCCGGGAGGAAGTGGGGAATGAGCAGTTCCTC. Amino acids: CARSPREEVGNEQFL.

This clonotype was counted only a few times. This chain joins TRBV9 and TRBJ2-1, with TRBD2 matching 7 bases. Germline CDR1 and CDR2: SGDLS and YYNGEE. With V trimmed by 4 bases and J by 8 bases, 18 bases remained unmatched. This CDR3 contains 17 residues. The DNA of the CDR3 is TGTGCCAGCAGCTCCGGTGCTAGAGCGGGAAGTCCCGATGAGCAGTTCTTC. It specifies CASSSGARAGSPDEQFF.

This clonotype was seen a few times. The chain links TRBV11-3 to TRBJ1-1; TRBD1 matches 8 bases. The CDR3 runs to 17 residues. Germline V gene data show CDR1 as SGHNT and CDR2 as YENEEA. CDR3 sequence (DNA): TGTACTAGCAGTCCAGGGACAGGATTATTTGGGAACACTGAAGCTTTCTTT. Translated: CTSSPGTGLFGNTEAFF.

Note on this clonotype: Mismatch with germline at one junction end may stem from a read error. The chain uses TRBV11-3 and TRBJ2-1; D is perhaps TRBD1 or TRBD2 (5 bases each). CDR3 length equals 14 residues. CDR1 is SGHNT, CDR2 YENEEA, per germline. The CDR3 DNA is TGTGCCAGCAGCCTCCGGGACCGGGATACCCAGCAATTCTTC. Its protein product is CASSLRDRDTQQFF.

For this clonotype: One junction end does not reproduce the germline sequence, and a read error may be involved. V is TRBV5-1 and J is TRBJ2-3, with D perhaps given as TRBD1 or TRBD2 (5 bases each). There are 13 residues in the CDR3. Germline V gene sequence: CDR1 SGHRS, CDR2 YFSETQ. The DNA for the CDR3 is TGCGCCAGCATCTTGGAGTTTGGGGGTACGCAGTATTTT. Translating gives CASILEFGGTQYF.

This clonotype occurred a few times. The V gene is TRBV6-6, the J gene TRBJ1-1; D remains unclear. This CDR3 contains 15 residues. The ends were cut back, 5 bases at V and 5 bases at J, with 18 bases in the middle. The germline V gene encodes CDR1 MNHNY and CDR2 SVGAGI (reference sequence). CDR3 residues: CASSPTLTVRTEAFF. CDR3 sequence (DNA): TGTGCCAGCAGTCCGACACTTACGGTGAGAACTGAAGCTTTCTTT.

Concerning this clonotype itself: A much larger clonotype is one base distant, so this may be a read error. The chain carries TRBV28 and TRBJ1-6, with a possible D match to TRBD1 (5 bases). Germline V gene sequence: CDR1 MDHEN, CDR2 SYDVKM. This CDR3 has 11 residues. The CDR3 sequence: CTSSFSRVLHF. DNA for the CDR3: TGTACCAGCAGTTTTTCCAGGGTCCTCCACTTT.

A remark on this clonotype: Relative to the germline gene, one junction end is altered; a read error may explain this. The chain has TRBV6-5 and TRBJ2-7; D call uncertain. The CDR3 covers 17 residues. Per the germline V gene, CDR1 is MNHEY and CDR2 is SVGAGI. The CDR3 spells CASSYSAPEQSSYKQYF. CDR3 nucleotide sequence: TGTGCCAGCAGTTATTCCGCCCCGGAACAGAGCTCCTACAAGCAGTACTTC.

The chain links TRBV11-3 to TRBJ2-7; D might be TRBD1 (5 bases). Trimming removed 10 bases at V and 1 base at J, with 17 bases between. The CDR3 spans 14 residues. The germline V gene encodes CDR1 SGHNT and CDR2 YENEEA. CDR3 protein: CATRQWVTSYEQYF. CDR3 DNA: TGTGCCACTCGACAGTGGGTGACTTCCTACGAGCAGTACTTC.

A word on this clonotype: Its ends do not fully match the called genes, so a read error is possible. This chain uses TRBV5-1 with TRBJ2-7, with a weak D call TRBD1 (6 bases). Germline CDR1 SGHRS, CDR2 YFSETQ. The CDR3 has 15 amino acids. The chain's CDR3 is CASSLGPGVSYEHYF. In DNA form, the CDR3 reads TGCGCCAGCAGCTTGGGGCCAGGGGTTTCATACGAGCACTACTTC.

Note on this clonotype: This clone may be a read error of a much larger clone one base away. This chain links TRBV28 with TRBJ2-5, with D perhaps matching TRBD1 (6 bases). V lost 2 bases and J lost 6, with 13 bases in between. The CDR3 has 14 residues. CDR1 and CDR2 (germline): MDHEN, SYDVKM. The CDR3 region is CASSLPGALKTQYF. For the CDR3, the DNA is TGTGCCAGCAGTTTACCAGGGGCGCTGAAGACCCAGTACTTC.

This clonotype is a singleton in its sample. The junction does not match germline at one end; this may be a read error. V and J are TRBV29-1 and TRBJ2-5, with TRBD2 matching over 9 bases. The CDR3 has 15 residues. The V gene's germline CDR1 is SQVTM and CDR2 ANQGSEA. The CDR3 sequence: CSVRGLAVGLEIQYF. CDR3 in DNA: TGCAGCGTTCGGGGACTAGCTGTAGGGCTGGAGATCCAGTACTTC. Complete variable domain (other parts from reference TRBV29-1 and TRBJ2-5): SAVISQKPSRDICQRGTSLTIQCQVDSQVTMMFWYRQQPGQSLTLIATANQGSEATYESGFVIDKFPISRPNLTFSTLTVSNMSPEDSSIYLCSVRGLAVGLEIQYFGPGTRLLVL.

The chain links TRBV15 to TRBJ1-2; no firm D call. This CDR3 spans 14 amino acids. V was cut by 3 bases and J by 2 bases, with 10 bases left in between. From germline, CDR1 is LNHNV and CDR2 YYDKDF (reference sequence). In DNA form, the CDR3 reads TGTGCCACCAGCAGGCCTAATCCGAACTATGGCTACACCTTC. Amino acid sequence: CATSRPNPNYGYTF.

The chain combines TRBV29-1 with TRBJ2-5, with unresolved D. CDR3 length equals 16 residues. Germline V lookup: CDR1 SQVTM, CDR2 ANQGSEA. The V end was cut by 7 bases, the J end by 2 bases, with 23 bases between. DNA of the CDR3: TGCAGCGCCAATAATCCGAGGAGCGAACATCAAGAGACCCAGTACTTC. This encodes CSANNPRSEHQETQYF.

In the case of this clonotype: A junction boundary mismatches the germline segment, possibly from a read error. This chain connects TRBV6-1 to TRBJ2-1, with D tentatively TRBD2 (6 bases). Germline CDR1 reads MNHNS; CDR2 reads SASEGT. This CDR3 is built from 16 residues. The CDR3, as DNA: TGTGCCAGCAGTGACCCTAGCGTGACCTCCTACAATGAGAAGTTCTTC. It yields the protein CASSDPSVTSYNEKFF.

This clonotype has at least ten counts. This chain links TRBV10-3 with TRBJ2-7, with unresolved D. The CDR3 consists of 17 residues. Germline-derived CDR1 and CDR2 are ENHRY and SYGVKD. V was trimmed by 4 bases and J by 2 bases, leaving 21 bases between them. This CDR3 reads CAISGSESQANTYEQYF. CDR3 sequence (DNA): TGTGCCATCAGTGGATCCGAATCCCAGGCGAACACCTACGAGCAGTACTTC.

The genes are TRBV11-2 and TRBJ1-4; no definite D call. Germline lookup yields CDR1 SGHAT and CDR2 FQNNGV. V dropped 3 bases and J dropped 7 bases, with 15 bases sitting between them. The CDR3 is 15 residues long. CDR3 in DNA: TGTGCCAGCAGCTTCTCTGTAGAGTACGGTGAAAAACTGTTTTTT. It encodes CASSFSVEYGEKLFF.

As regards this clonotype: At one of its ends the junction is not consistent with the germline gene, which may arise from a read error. In DNA form, the CDR3 reads TGTGCCAGTAGTTTTTGGGGGGCGGGGGCCGGGAAGCTGTTTTTT. Translating it yields CASSFWGAGAGKLFF. The chain combines TRBV12-3 or TRBV12-4 with TRBJ2-2; D perhaps matches TRBD2 (7 bases). The CDR3 sequence is 15 residues long.